The present TCR beta chain was sequenced within a study of shared T cell receptors in the human thymus. Some clones are missing from TCRdb's copy, which holds only in-frame ones; the method was immunoSEQ multiplex PCR. The data contain 550,000 to 800,000 clones, roughly 88% of them singletons. This CDR3 has 12 residues. Germline assignment: CDR1 LNHDA and CDR2 SQIVND (reference sequence). V lost 6 bases and J lost 7, with 10 bases in between. These sequences were also reported in another study, on human thymus T cells. That study adds: Surgeons resected thymus tissue during corrective heart surgery. Related reports documented highly overlapping thymic repertoires among unrelated individuals.

The sequence was obtained from a girl less than two years old with a congenital heart defect. Sample: thymocytes. The rearrangement uses TRBV19 and TRBJ1-3; a weak D match, TRBD1 (6 bases). CDR3 nucleotide sequence: TGTGCCAGTAGGGACAGTGGGAACACCATATATTTT. Translated: CASRDSGNTIYF.